There are many counts of the clone carrying this T cell receptor beta chain. The sample belongs to a study of CD8 T cells in ankylosing spondylitis. The TCR beta libraries were generated through quantitative 5'-RACE incorporating molecular barcodes. Each CDR3 protein gets one entry after TCRdb re-called the 5' RACE reads with MiXCR. This table has 69,000 or so distinct CDR3 sequences, 5.3% appearing once. The clonotype originates from a male donor with ankylosing spondylitis or in good health (not recorded which). Sample: blood, either unsorted or a sorted T cell fraction (not recorded which).

CDR3 coding DNA: TGTGCCAGCAGCCACCTCAGGGGGAGGACTAATGAAAAACTGTTTTTT. Translation: CASSHLRGRTNEKLFF. This chain uses TRBV11-2 with TRBJ1-4, with 7 bases that match TRBD1. The V gene's germline CDR1 is SGHAT and CDR2 FQNNGV. Unmatched junction bases numbered 8, after V lost 5 bases and J lost 2 bases. This CDR3 region has 16 residues. The entire variable domain, with the rest obtained from reference TRBV11-2 and TRBJ1-4, is as follows: EAGVAQSPRYKIIEKRQSVAFWCNPISGHATLYWYQQILGQGPKLLIQFQNNGVVDDSQLPKDRFSAERLKGVDSTLKIQPAKLEDSAVYLCASSHLRGRTNEKLFFGSGTQLSVL.